The rows below give T cell receptor beta chains drawn from one sample of a study of shared clonotypes between healthy human individuals. The data were produced by immunoSEQ multiplex PCR, yet TCRdb's version contains in-frame clones alone and is incomplete. The sample records some 1.4 million clones, roughly 96% being singletons. Sequenced input: naive CD4+ T cells sorted from blood. These receptors originate from a man younger than 45 in good health. Both conserved end residues are part of each CDR3. The D gene is left open where the match is weak. The size field is filled for only some rows; it gives once, few, many or a size class.

clone_size j_call v_call d_call cdr3_nt cdr3_aa
. TRBJ2-1 TRBV10-3 . TGTGCCATCAGGCGAGGGGTCTCCTACAATGAGCAGTTCTTC CAIRRGVSYNEQFF
. TRBJ2-1 TRBV7-9 TRBD2 TGTGCCAGCAGCTTGGCGGGGGGGCGGAATGAGCAGTTCTTC CASSLAGGRNEQFF
. TRBJ2-5 TRBV14 . TGTGCCAGCAGCCAAGATTGGTTGAGCCAAGAGACCCAGTACTTC CASSQDWLSQETQYF
. TRBJ1-2 TRBV29-1 TRBD1 TGCAGCGGCGGCGGGGGACAGAGTCTCTATGGCTACACCTTC CSGGGGQSLYGYTF
. TRBJ1-1 TRBV7-9 TRBD1 TGTGCCAGCAGCTTAAAGAGGGGGCAAACTGAAGCTTTCTTT CASSLKRGQTEAFF
. TRBJ2-7 TRBV21-1 . TGTGCCAGCAGCAAAGGGGCAGTATCTTCCGAGCAGTACTTC CASSKGAVSSEQYF
. TRBJ2-1 TRBV5-1 . TGCGCCAGCAGCTTGGGATTGGGCCTGGGAAATGAGCAGTTCTTC CASSLGLGLGNEQFF
. TRBJ2-3 TRBV9 TRBD1 TGTGCCAGCAGCGCGACAGGGGCAGATACGCAGTATTTT CASSATGADTQYF
. TRBJ2-3 TRBV2 TRBD2 TGTGCCAGCAGTGAACCGGGACTAGCGACAGATACGCAGTATTTT CASSEPGLATDTQYF
. TRBJ2-2 TRBV10-1 TRBD1 TGCGCCAGCAGTGAGTTTCCAGACAGGGGAGTTAGGACCGGGGAGCTGTTTTTT CASSEFPDRGVRTGELFF
. TRBJ2-1 TRBV5-1 TRBD2 TGCGCCAGCAGCTCGGAGGGACTAGCGGGTTACAATGAGCAGTTCTTC CASSSEGLAGYNEQFF
. TRBJ2-1 TRBV5-6 . TGTGCCAGCACTAAGATAAGAATCGTCCACAATGAGCAGTTCTTC CASTKIRIVHNEQFF
few TRBJ2-5 TRBV2 . TGTGCCAGCAGTGAGGCCAGAGATGGTGGGACCCAGTACTTC CASSEARDGGTQYF
. TRBJ1-5 TRBV5-8 . TGTGCCAGCAGCCTGGCTGTCGGGACCCCTAGCAATCAGCCCCAGCATTTT CASSLAVGTPSNQPQHF
. TRBJ2-1 TRBV18 . TGTGCCAGCTCACCACCCCGGCGAGAGCAGTTCTTC CASSPPRREQFF
. TRBJ1-4 TRBV5-1 . TGCGCCAGCAGCCCTGGACCTCTGACAACTAATGAAAAACTGTTTTTT CASSPGPLTTNEKLFF
. TRBJ2-7 TRBV7-2 TRBD1 TGTGCCAGCAGCTTAGTGGGACAGTACTCCTACGAGCAGTACTTC CASSLVGQYSYEQYF
. TRBJ2-1 TRBV10-2 . TGCGCCAGCAACTACCCCTCCGGGACGGGGCAGTTCTTC CASNYPSGTGQFF
. TRBJ2-1 TRBV28 TRBD2 TGTGCCAGCAGTTTGAGACTAGCGGGGATCTCCTACAATGAGCAGTTCTTC CASSLRLAGISYNEQFF
. TRBJ1-1 TRBV7-9 . TGTGCCAGCAGCCTTGGACGGAACACTGAAGCTTTCTTT CASSLGRNTEAFF
. TRBJ2-7 TRBV6-1 . TGTGCCAGCAGTGAAGCAGCAGATTCCTACGAGCAGTACTTC CASSEAADSYEQYF
. TRBJ2-1 TRBV7-6 TRBD2 TGTGCCAGCAGCTTAGCGGGCGGGAGAACGGGCGATGAGCAGTTCTTC CASSLAGGRTGDEQFF
. TRBJ2-1 TRBV5-1 . TGCGCCAGCAGCTTGGCAGTGACGGGAAGCTCCTACAATGAGCAGTTCTTC CASSLAVTGSSYNEQFF
. TRBJ1-4 TRBV19 . TGTGCCAGTAGCTCCGTCGGTGGGGGGCCGGAAAAACTGTTTTTT CASSSVGGGPEKLFF
once TRBJ2-1 TRBV19 TRBD2 TGTGCCAGTAGTATCGCTAGCGGCCAAGTAGATGAGCAGTTCTTC CASSIASGQVDEQFF
. TRBJ2-7 TRBV19 . TGTGCCAGTAGTCCAAAGTTACGGTACGAGCAGTACTTC CASSPKLRYEQYF
once TRBJ2-1 TRBV11-3 . TGTGCCAGCAGCTCTACTTATGGGGCTTCCTACAATGAGCAGTTCTTC CASSSTYGASYNEQFF
. TRBJ2-7 TRBV10-1 . TGCGCCAGCAGTGGGCAGGGGAACTACGAGCAGTACTTC CASSGQGNYEQYF
. TRBJ2-7 TRBV19 TRBD2 TGTGCCAGTAGTATTGGGAGGGGTAGGTACGAGCAGTACTTC CASSIGRGRYEQYF
. TRBJ2-7 TRBV15 . TGTGCCACTTCCGTCGGCAGCTCCTACGAGCAGTACTTC CATSVGSSYEQYF
. TRBJ2-3 TRBV29-1 . TGCAGCGTCCGGAGGGGGAGTCCAGATACGCAGTATTTT CSVRRGSPDTQYF
once TRBJ2-7 TRBV15 . TGTGCCACCAGCAGAGATTCCGGGACCAGGGGAGTAGACGAGCAGTACTTC CATSRDSGTRGVDEQYF
. TRBJ1-1 TRBV7-3 . TGTGCCAGCAGCTTAACGGGGGTGAACACTGAAGCTTTCTTT CASSLTGVNTEAFF
. TRBJ1-1 TRBV5-4 . TGTGCCAGCAATGGGGGGATTATTAATCTGAACACTGAAGCTTTCTTT CASNGGIINLNTEAFF
. TRBJ1-4 TRBV4-1 TRBD1 TGCGCCAGCAGCACCCGGACAGGGGGATTAGCAAGTGAAAAACTGTTTTTT CASSTRTGGLASEKLFF
. TRBJ2-3 TRBV29-1 TRBD2 TGCAGCGTTGAAGAGGGAGGACTAGCAGGCACAGATACGCAGTATTTT CSVEEGGLAGTDTQYF
once TRBJ1-1 TRBV9 . TGTGCCAGCAGCGTAGACCAGATCACTGAAGCTTTCTTT CASSVDQITEAFF
. TRBJ1-2 TRBV5-1 TRBD1 TGCGCCAGCAGCCCGGGACAGGGGGCATACTATGGCTACACCTTC CASSPGQGAYYGYTF
. TRBJ1-1 TRBV11-2 . TGTGCCAGCAGCGAGGGGCGCATGAACACTGAAGCTTTCTTT CASSEGRMNTEAFF
. TRBJ2-6 TRBV6-5 TRBD1 TGTGCCAGCAGTCAACAGGGGCTTAGGGCCAACGTCCTGACTTTC CASSQQGLRANVLTF
. TRBJ2-5 TRBV2 . TGTGCCAGCACGAAGAGGACAGTCCAAGAGACCCAGTACTTC CASTKRTVQETQYF
. TRBJ2-1 TRBV18 . TGTGCCAGCTCACCACGCAGGGCGGTAAATGAGCAGTTCTTC CASSPRRAVNEQFF
. TRBJ2-7 TRBV11-2 . TGTGCCAGCAGCTTACGGGCCTCCTACGAGCAGTACTTC CASSLRASYEQYF
. TRBJ2-1 TRBV5-1 TRBD2 TGCGCCAGCAGCTTGGGAGCCTTGACTAGCGCGTACAATGAGCAGTTCTTC CASSLGALTSAYNEQFF
. TRBJ2-7 TRBV29-1 . TGCAGCGTGGGCTTGGGTGGCAGCATCTCCTACGAGCAGTACTTC CSVGLGGSISYEQYF
once TRBJ2-5 TRBV2 . TGTGCCAGCAGATTGGGGCTTCGAGAGACCCAGTACTTC CASRLGLRETQYF
. TRBJ2-7 TRBV2 . TGTGCCAGCAATGCGGGGCCCTACGAGCAGTACTTC CASNAGPYEQYF
. TRBJ2-1 TRBV28 TRBD2 TGTGCCAGCAGTTTACAATTATTATCCGGGACTAGCGGGAGAGTAAGAGCCTACAATGAGCAGTTCTTC CASSLQLLSGTSGRVRAYNEQFF
. TRBJ1-5 TRBV14 . TGTGCCAGCAGCCTGGGCCCCTGGGGACAGCCCCAGCATTTT CASSLGPWGQPQHF
. TRBJ2-7 TRBV19 . TGTGCCAGTAGTATTTTAGCGGACTCCTCCTACGAGCAGTACTTC CASSILADSSYEQYF
. TRBJ2-1 TRBV28 . TGTGCCAGCAGGGTGGGTTACAATGAGCAGTTCTTC CASRVGYNEQFF
. TRBJ2-1 TRBV5-1 TRBD2 TGCGCCAGCAGCTGGGTAGCGGGAAACTCCTACAATGAGCAGTTCTTC CASSWVAGNSYNEQFF
. TRBJ1-4 TRBV10-2 . TGCGCCAGCAGCGGGACACTTAGTAATGAAAAACTGTTTTTT CASSGTLSNEKLFF